In its sample, the clone carrying this T cell receptor beta chain was seen many times. Antigen: not known. From the reads, TCRdb called clonotypes with MiXCR, one entry per CDR3 protein. The profile shows around 530,000 distinct CDR3 sequences, 26% of them singletons. The V end lost 2 bases, the J end lost 3 bases, and 1 base lay between the germline ends. Germline CDR1 SGHTA, CDR2 FQGNSA. The CDR3 has 12 residues. These data are taken from a study of T cell repertoires in cytomegalovirus infection. Study-level results: Of the TCR beta families, the public ones yielded a cumulative frequency that identified carriers of CMV plus the relevant HLA.

This chain uses TRBV7-2 with TRBJ2-2; no reliable D call. This TCR came from a human donor in good health (CMV status not recorded). Some clones in this sample may be carry-over from other donors' samples. Sequenced input: PBMCs. This CDR3 is CASSLYTGELFF. As DNA, the CDR3 is TGTGCCAGCAGCTTATACACCGGGGAGCTGTTTTTT.